The clone carrying this T cell receptor beta chain was seen many times. Its target is unknown. This specimen belongs to a study of identical twins. Study findings and constraints: An excess of low generation probability was shown by twin-shared out-of-frame alpha sequences. Insertions were fewer in abundant cord blood beta clonotypes, whereas memory repertoires showed none of this pattern.

cDNA molecules carried unique molecular identifiers, and template switching added a universal primer site. TCRdb passed the 5' RACE reads through MiXCR, listing each CDR3 protein once. The data show around 100,000 distinct CDR3 sequences, about 5.6% seen once. V lost 5 bases and J lost 7, with 18 bases in between. CDR3 length equals 15 residues. Germline assignment: CDR1 MNHEY and CDR2 SVGAGI. Donors were all healthy Caucasians. The clonotype originates from a woman in her fifties or sixties in good health. Sequencing was performed on memory T cells sorted from blood. V and J are TRBV6-5 and TRBJ2-1, with D unresolved. The DNA of the CDR3 is TGTGCCAGCAGTGACTGGGGTAGAGAGATGAATGAGCAGTTCTTC. Translating it yields CASSDWGREMNEQFF.